Here is one T cell receptor beta chain with its context. RNA transcripts provided the source from which TCR beta CDR3 regions were amplified. The HTBI primer set drove a first-round RT-PCR of the TCR CDR3. MiXCR, applied by TCRdb to the multiplex PCR reads, yields one record per CDR3 protein. The sample has hundreds of thousands of distinct CDR3 sequences, 15% to 20% seen once. Trimming stripped 6 bases from V and 2 bases from J, with 14 bases between. The CDR3 runs to 14 residues. Germline V lookup: CDR1 DFQATT, CDR2 SNEGSKA (reference sequence). This entry is derived from a study of T cells in Graves' hyperthyroidism and ophthalmopathy.

Input material: blood. The V and J genes are TRBV20-1 and TRBJ1-5; D perhaps matches TRBD1 (5 bases). The sequence derives from a woman in her fifties or sixties with Graves' hyperthyroidism that later progressed to Graves' ophthalmopathy. Here the CDR3 DNA reads TGCAGTGCCTCAGGGACGGCAGGCAATCAGCCCCAGCATTTT. This encodes CSASGTAGNQPQHF.